This T cell receptor (beta chain) was captured in a study of T-cell reconstitution after alpha-beta-depleted transplantation in children. Germline CDR1 is SGHRS and CDR2 is YFSETQ. The trim removed 5 bases at V and 1 base at J, leaving 0 bases unmatched. This CDR3 comprises 13 residues. The TCRbeta library incorporated unique molecular identifiers. Using its own MiXCR run on the PCR reads, TCRdb lists one record per CDR3 protein. Of about 260,000 distinct CDR3 sequences in the sample, roughly 7.7% were seen once. This clonotype was seen repeatedly, ten times or more. Its antigen is not known. Study-wide results and limits: Several hundred expanded graft clones reportedly supplied alpha-beta T cells about two months after transplant. Some patients showed high day-60 TCRbeta diversity, which derived from surviving recipient T cells and thymic progenitors. T-cell numbers and diversity, one year after transplant, stemmed largely from T cells that were newly produced.

This chain connects TRBV5-1 to TRBJ1-3, with 7 bases fitting TRBD1. This receptor was obtained from a male patient between 10 and 17 years old who had a stem cell transplant for acute lymphoblastic leukemia, so the T cells may come from the graft donor. The sample consisted of PBMCs, mostly from graft donor cells, taken 180 days after TCRalphabeta/CD19-depleted stem cell transplant. The CDR3 DNA reads TGCGCCAGCAGGACAGGGTCTGGAAACACCATATATTTT. Translation gives CASRTGSGNTIYF.